The 4 T cell receptor beta chains below come from one sample, sequenced in a study of blood T cell repertoires in COVID-19. The repertoire was sequenced with immunoSEQ multiplex PCR; TCRdb's copy has only in-frame clones and lacks some. The sample has some 200,000 clones, roughly 80% seen once. Sequencing input: peripheral blood. Every receptor here comes from a woman in her 70s with COVID-19, enrolled during active disease.

This clone was counted once. This chain joins TRBV7-2 and TRBJ2-3; 10 nucleotides agree with TRBD2. Germline V CDR1 and CDR2: SGHTA, FQGNSA. CDR3 length: 18 amino acids. J gave up 0 bases and V 5 bases, and 11 bases lay outside the gene matches. Here the CDR3 DNA reads TGTGCCAGCAGCCAAGTTAGCCTAGCGGGAGCTAGCACAGATACGCAGTATTTT. It is translated as CASSQVSLAGASTDTQYF.

The chain uses TRBV7-9 and TRBJ1-4, with 7 bases matching TRBD1. Germline V CDR1 and CDR2: SEHNR, FQNEAQ (reference sequence). V shed 4 bases and J 4 bases; nucleotides not matched to a gene: 9. The CDR3 is 16 residues long. The CDR3 coding sequence is TGTGCCAGCAGCTCCCAGAAGACAGGGTATAATGAAAAACTGTTTTTT. Translated, it gives CASSSQKTGYNEKLFF.

The count of this clone is one. The rearrangement joins TRBV10-2 to TRBJ2-5; weak D call: TRBD1 (6 bases). Germline CDR1 WSHSY, CDR2 SAAADI. The germline V and J ends were trimmed by 5 bases and 4 bases, with 8 bases remaining between them. This CDR3 spans 12 amino acids. The CDR3 protein is CASSRRGETQYF. For the CDR3, the DNA is TGCGCCAGCAGTCGCAGGGGAGAGACCCAGTACTTC.

V gene TRBV28 combines with J gene TRBJ2-7, with 11 bases fitting TRBD1. The CDR3 has 14 residues. V was pared by 9 bases and J by 1 base, with 5 bases of the junction left unmatched. Per the germline V gene, CDR1 is MDHEN and CDR2 is SYDVKM. The CDR3 here is CASRDRGGSYEQYF. Written as DNA, the CDR3 is TGTGCCAGTCGGGACAGGGGGGGTTCCTACGAGCAGTACTTC. Full variable domain (rest looked up from reference TRBV28 and TRBJ2-7): DVKVTQSSRYLVKRTGEKVFLECVQDMDHENMFWYRQDPGLGLRLIYFSYDVKMKEKGDIPEGYSVSREKKERFSLILESASTNQTSMYLCASRDRGGSYEQYFGPGTRLTVT.